These 5 T cell receptor beta chains originate from one sample sequenced in a study of T cell responses to AZD1222 COVID-19 vaccine. Produced via immunoSEQ multiplex PCR; TCRdb's table is partial and in-frame only. The sample holds 80,000 or so clones; about 82% are singletons and the top ten take about 3.1%. Here the sequenced sample was peripheral blood, taken on day 0 of AZD1222 vaccination. The receptors were sampled from an adult in good health.

The gene calls are TRBV18 and TRBJ1-1; 8 bases line up with TRBD1. Germline V gives CDR1 KGHSH, CDR2 LQKENI. There are 15 residues in the CDR3. The V segment lost 4 bases and the J segment 3 bases; nucleotides outside the gene matches: 7. Here the CDR3 reads CASSQRTGRDTEAFF. The CDR3 nucleotides are TGTGCCAGCTCACAACGGACAGGGAGGGACACTGAAGCTTTCTTT.

The J gene is TRBJ1-2, the V gene TRBV7-2, with D possibly matching TRBD1 (6 bases). V dropped 2 bases and J dropped 8 bases, with 18 bases sitting between them. CDR3 length equals 15 residues. Germline-derived CDR1 and CDR2 are SGHTA and FQGNSA. The CDR3 here is CASSLLGGALKGYTF. The CDR3 DNA is TGTGCCAGCAGCTTACTCGGGGGCGCCTTAAAAGGCTACACCTTC. The variable domain in full, completed from reference TRBV7-2 and TRBJ1-2, reads GAGVSQSPSNKVTEKGKDVELRCDPISGHTALYWYRQSLGQGLEFLIYFQGNSAPDKSGLPSDRFSAERTGGSVSTLTIQRTQQEDSAVYLCASSLLGGALKGYTFGSGTRLTVV.

The chain joins TRBV25-1 to TRBJ2-6; D is unresolved. The CDR3 runs 16 residues. The V gene lost 2 bases and the J gene lost 2 bases, with 10 bases spanning the gap. Germline loops: CDR1 MGHDK, CDR2 SYGVNS. CDR3: CASSELERAGANVLTF. CDR3 DNA sequence: TGTGCCAGCAGTGAACTAGAAAGGGCTGGGGCCAACGTCCTGACTTTC.

CDR3 in DNA: TGTGCCACCTCGAGGGGGGTCACCGGGGAGCTGTTTTTT. This encodes CATSRGVTGELFF. This chain joins TRBV19 and TRBJ2-2; either TRBD1 or TRBD2 may supply D (6 bases each). The CDR3 spans 13 residues. Germline CDR1 LNHDA, CDR2 SQIVND (reference sequence). Trimming removed 10 bases at V and 4 bases at J, with 13 bases between.

The chain recombines TRBV29-1 with TRBJ1-1; D is unresolved. This CDR3 spans 11 amino acids. V gave up 7 bases and J gave up 5 bases, with 11 bases separating them. CDR1 SQVTM and CDR2 ANQGSEA come from the germline V gene. CDR3 in DNA: TGCAGCGCGCTACTAGGGACTGAAGCTTTCTTT. The encoded protein is CSALLGTEAFF.